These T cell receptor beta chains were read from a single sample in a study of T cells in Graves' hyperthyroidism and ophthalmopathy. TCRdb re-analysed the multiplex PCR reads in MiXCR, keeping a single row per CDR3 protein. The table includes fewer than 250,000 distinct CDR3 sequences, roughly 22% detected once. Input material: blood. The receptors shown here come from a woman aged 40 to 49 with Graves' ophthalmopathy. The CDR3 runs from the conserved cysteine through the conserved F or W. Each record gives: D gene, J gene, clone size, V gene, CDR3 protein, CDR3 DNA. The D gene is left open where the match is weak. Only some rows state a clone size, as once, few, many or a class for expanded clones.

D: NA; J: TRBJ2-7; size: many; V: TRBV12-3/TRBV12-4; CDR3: CASSGEGLALDEQYF; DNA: TGTGCCAGCAGTGGTGAAGGACTCGCTTTGGACGAGCAGTACTTC
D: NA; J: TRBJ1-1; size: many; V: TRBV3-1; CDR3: CASSQGGPPEAFF; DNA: TGTGCCAGCAGCCAAGGGGGGCCCCCTGAAGCTTTCTTT
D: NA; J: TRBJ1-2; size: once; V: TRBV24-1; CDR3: CATRGRMGGYTF; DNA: TGTGCCACCAGAGGACGGATGGGAGGCTACACCTTC
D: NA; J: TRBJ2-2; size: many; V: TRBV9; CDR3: CASSVVGGELFF; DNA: TGTGCCAGCAGCGTAGTCGGCGGGGAGCTGTTTTTT
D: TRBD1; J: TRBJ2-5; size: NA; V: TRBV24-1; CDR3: CATSDTDRRETQYF; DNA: TGTGCCACCAGTGACACGGACAGGAGGGAGACCCAGTACTTC
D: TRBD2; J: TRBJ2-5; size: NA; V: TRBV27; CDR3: CASSFWAAGGPQETQYF; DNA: TGTGCCAGCAGTTTTTGGGCAGCGGGAGGGCCACAAGAGACCCAGTACTTC
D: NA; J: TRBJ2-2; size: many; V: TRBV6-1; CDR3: CASSEPGQNTGELFF; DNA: TGTGCCAGCAGTGAACCGGGACAGAACACCGGGGAGCTGTTTTTT
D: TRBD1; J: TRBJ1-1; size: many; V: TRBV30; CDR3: CAWSGQGGTEAFF; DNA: TGTGCCTGGAGTGGACAGGGCGGTACTGAAGCTTTCTTT
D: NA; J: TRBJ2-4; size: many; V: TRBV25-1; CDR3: CASSDSGSKNIQYF; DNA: TGTGCCAGCAGTGATTCAGGGTCCAAAAACATTCAGTACTTC
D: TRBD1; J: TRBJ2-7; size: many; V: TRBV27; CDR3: CASSSTGEEQYF; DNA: TGTGCCAGCAGTTCAACAGGGGAGGAGCAGTACTTC
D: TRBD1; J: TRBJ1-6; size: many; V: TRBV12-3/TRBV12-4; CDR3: CASSSTGTGNSPLHF; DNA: TGTGCCAGCAGTTCGACCGGGACAGGAAATTCACCCCTCCACTTT
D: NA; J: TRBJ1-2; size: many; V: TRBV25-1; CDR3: CASTSGSGVYGYTF; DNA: TGTGCCAGCACCTCAGGGAGCGGCGTCTATGGCTACACCTTC
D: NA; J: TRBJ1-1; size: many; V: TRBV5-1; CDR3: CASSQTGLNTEAFF; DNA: TGCGCCAGCAGCCAAACAGGTTTGAACACTGAAGCTTTCTTT
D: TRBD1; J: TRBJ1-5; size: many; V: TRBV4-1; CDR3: CASSQPGQGRVNQPQHF; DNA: TGCGCCAGCAGCCAACCGGGACAGGGACGAGTGAATCAGCCCCAGCATTTT
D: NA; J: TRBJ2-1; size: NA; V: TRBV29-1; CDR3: CSVGYNEQFF; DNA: TGCAGCGTTGGCTACAATGAGCAGTTCTTC
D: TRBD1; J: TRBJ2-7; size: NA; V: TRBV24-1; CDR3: CATSDPHRGRYEQYF; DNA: TGTGCCACCAGTGATCCGCACAGGGGCCGCTACGAGCAGTACTTC
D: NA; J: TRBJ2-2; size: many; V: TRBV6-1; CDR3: CASADRGGVGTGELFF; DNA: TGTGCCAGCGCTGACAGGGGAGGGGTCGGCACCGGGGAGCTGTTTTTT
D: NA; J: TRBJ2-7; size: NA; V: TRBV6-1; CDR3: CASSDRPSSSQYF; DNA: TGTGCCAGCAGTGATCGGCCTTCTTCGTCGCAGTACTTC
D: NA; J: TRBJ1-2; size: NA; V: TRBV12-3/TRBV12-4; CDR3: CASSDAAGDYGYTF; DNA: TGTGCCAGTTCCGATGCCGCGGGTGACTATGGCTACACCTTC
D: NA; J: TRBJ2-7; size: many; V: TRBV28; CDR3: CASSLSEKAYEQYF; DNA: TGTGCCAGCAGTTTGTCGGAAAAGGCCTACGAGCAGTACTTC
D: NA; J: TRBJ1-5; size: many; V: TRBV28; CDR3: CASSFRWPQHF; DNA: TGTGCCAGCAGTTTTAGGTGGCCCCAGCATTTT
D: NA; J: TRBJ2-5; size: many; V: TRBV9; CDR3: CASSVAGYQETQYF; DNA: TGTGCCAGCAGCGTAGCAGGGTACCAAGAGACCCAGTACTTC
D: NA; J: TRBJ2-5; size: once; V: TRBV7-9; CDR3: CASSLEGTGQETQYF; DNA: TGTGCCAGCAGCTTAGAAGGCACAGGACAAGAGACCCAGTACTTC
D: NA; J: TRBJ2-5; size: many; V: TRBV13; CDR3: CASSYVATGQETQYF; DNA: TGTGCCAGCAGCTACGTGGCAACAGGGCAAGAGACCCAGTACTTC
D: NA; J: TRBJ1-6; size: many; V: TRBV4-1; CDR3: CASSRDRDGDSPLHF; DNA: TGCGCCAGCAGCCGCGACCGGGACGGGGATTCACCCCTCCACTTT
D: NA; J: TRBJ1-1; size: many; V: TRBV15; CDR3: CATSRDGKTEAFF; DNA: TGTGCCACCAGCAGAGATGGGAAGACTGAAGCTTTCTTT
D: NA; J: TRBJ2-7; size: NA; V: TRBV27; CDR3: CASRRRQGLYEQYF; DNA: TGTGCCAGCAGACGACGACAGGGACTCTACGAGCAGTACTTC
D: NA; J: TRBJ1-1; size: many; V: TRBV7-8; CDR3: CASSYFWGTEAFF; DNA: TGTGCCAGCAGCTACTTTTGGGGGACTGAAGCTTTCTTT
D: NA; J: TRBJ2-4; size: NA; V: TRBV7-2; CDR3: CASSFHDRGNIQYF; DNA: TGTGCCAGCAGCTTCCACGATCGGGGAAACATTCAGTACTTC
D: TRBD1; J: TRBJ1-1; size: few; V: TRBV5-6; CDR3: CASSSGTEPNEAFF; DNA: TGTGCCAGCAGCTCTGGGACAGAGCCCAATGAAGCTTTCTTT
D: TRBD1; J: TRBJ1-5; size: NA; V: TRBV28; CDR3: CASREGTGGNQPQHF; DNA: TGTGCCAGCAGGGAAGGGACAGGGGGAAATCAGCCCCAGCATTTT